The rows below give T cell receptor beta chains drawn from one sample of a study of graft-versus-host responses after intestinal transplantation. No antigen has been assigned to these receptors. Data came from immunoSEQ multiplex PCR; TCRdb stores just in-frame clones and leaves some out. The sample lists some 120,000 clones; approximately 90% were seen once. The source was unstimulated CD4+ T cells sorted from spleen or lymph node cells, collected before intestinal transplant. These receptors all stem from a human donor who received an intestinal transplant. CDR3s include the opening cysteine and the closing phenylalanine or tryptophan. A D gene is named only where the DNA matches it firmly. Only some rows state a clone size, as once, few, many or a class for expanded clones.

V gene	clone size	D gene	J gene	CDR3 protein	CDR3 DNA
TRBV30	.	TRBD1	TRBJ1-2	CAWRYDEDREITF	TGTGCCTGGAGATACGACGAAGACAGGGAGATCACCTTC
TRBV7-9	.	TRBD2	TRBJ2-7	CASSLKLSTSRAYEQYF	TGTGCCAGCAGCTTAAAGCTCTCGACTAGCCGCGCCTACGAGCAGTACTTC
TRBV5-5	.	TRBD1	TRBJ2-7	CASSLRQGYFSYEQYF	TGTGCCAGCAGCTTGCGACAGGGCTACTTCTCCTACGAGCAGTACTTC
TRBV5-1	.	.	TRBJ1-2	CASSYTPGSDGYTF	TGCGCCAGCAGCTACACTCCAGGCTCCGATGGCTACACCTTC
TRBV2	.	TRBD1	TRBJ1-5	CASSHWTGLSNQPQHF	TGTGCCAGCAGCCACTGGACAGGGCTGTCAAATCAGCCCCAGCATTTT
TRBV4-3	.	.	TRBJ1-2	CASSPGPSDRYYGYTF	TGCGCCAGCAGCCCAGGTCCGTCGGATCGATACTATGGCTACACCTTC
TRBV28	.	.	TRBJ2-7	CASTVPGSSYEQYF	TGTGCCAGTACCGTCCCGGGGAGCTCCTACGAGCAGTACTTC
TRBV5-6	.	.	TRBJ2-4	CASSLLDRAKNIQYF	TGTGCCAGCAGCTTGCTCGACAGGGCCAAAAACATTCAGTACTTC
TRBV19	.	.	TRBJ1-1	CASRVAGANTEAFF	TGTGCCAGTAGAGTAGCAGGGGCGAACACTGAAGCTTTCTTT
TRBV18	.	.	TRBJ1-1	CASSPNRGDTEAFF	TGTGCCAGCTCACCAAATAGAGGTGACACTGAAGCTTTCTTT
TRBV9	.	.	TRBJ2-1	CASGSLLSYNEQFF	TGTGCCAGCGGTTCGTTACTCTCCTACAATGAGCAGTTCTTC
TRBV5-4	once	.	TRBJ2-6	CASRFLGGSGANVLTF	TGTGCCAGCAGATTTCTAGGGGGCTCTGGGGCCAACGTCCTGACTTTC
TRBV6-5	.	TRBD1	TRBJ1-2	CASRGNRGNYGYTF	TGTGCCAGCAGGGGAAACAGGGGAAACTATGGCTACACCTTC
TRBV5-1	.	.	TRBJ2-3	CASSPFLRESPTDTQYF	TGCGCCAGCAGCCCATTCTTACGGGAGAGTCCCACAGATACGCAGTATTTT
TRBV12-5	few	.	TRBJ2-3	CASGLGGSTDTQYF	TGTGCTAGTGGTTTGGGCGGGAGCACAGATACGCAGTATTTT
TRBV5-4	once	TRBD2	TRBJ2-7	CASSLAGLAGSYEQYF	TGTGCCAGCAGCTTGGCAGGACTAGCGGGGAGTTACGAGCAGTACTTC
TRBV5-1	.	.	TRBJ2-7	CASSLVTSTDSYEQYF	TGCGCCAGCAGCTTGGTTACTTCGACAGACTCCTACGAGCAGTACTTC
TRBV20-1	.	.	TRBJ2-3	CSASVDTQYF	TGCAGTGCTTCTGTGGATACGCAGTATTTT
TRBV28	.	.	TRBJ2-1	CASSFRGISYSYNEQFF	TGTGCCAGCAGTTTTCGGGGGATCTCCTACTCCTACAATGAGCAGTTCTTC
TRBV7-9	.	.	TRBJ2-7	CASSLGDGASYEQYF	TGTGCCAGCAGCTTAGGGGATGGGGCCTCCTACGAGCAGTACTTC
TRBV4-3	once	TRBD1	TRBJ2-1	CASSQVNPGQGFNEQFF	TGCGCCAGCAGCCAAGTCAACCCGGGACAGGGATTCAATGAGCAGTTCTTC
TRBV6-1	.	.	TRBJ2-3	CASSEAGGTQYF	TGTGCCAGCAGTGAAGCGGGGGGTACGCAGTATTTT